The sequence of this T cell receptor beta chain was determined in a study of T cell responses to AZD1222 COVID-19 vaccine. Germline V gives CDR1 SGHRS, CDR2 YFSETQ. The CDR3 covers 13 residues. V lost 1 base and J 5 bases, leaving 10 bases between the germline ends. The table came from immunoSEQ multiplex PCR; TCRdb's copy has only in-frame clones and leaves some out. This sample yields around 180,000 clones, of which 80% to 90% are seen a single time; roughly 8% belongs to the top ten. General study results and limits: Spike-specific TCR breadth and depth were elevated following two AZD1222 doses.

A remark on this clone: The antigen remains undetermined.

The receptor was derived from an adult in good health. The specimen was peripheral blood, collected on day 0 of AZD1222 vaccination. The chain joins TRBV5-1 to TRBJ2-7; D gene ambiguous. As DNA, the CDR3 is TGCGCCAGCAGCTTGTTCCCGCAGAACGAGCAGTACTTC. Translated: CASSLFPQNEQYF.